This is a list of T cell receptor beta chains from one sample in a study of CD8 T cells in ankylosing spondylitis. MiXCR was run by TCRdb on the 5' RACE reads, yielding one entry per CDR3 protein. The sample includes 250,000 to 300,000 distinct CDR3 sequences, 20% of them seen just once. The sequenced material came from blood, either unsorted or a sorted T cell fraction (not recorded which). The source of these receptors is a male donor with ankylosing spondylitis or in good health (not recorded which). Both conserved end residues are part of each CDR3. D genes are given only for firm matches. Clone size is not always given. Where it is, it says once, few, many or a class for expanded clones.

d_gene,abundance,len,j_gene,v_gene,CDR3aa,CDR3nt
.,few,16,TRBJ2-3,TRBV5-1,CASSVAEGAGTDTQYF,TGCGCCAGCAGCGTGGCAGAAGGGGCAGGGACAGATACGCAGTATTTT
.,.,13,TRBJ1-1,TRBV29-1,CSFTRPLNTEAFF,TGCAGCTTTACCAGACCCCTGAACACTGAAGCTTTCTTT
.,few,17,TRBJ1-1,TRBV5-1,CASSLGMTGLMNTEAFF,TGCGCCAGCAGCTTGGGGATGACAGGCCTCATGAACACTGAAGCTTTCTTT
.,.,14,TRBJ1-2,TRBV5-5,CASSFVGDNYGYTF,TGTGCCAGCAGCTTTGTCGGAGATAACTATGGCTACACCTTC
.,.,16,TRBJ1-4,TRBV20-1,CSARAGSSATNEKLFF,TGCAGTGCTAGGGCCGGCAGTTCTGCAACTAATGAAAAACTGTTTTTT
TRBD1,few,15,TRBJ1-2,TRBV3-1,CASSPAGDSPYGYTF,TGTGCCAGCAGCCCTGCTGGGGACAGTCCCTATGGCTACACCTTC
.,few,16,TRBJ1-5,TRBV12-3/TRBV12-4,CASRDAYGAVGQPQHF,TGTGCCAGCAGAGACGCGTATGGGGCGGTTGGTCAGCCCCAGCATTTT
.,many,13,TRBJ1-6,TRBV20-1,CSARVDSNSPLHF,TGCAGTGCCAGGGTGGACAGTAATTCACCCCTCCACTTT
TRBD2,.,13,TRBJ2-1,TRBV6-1,CATYSGGYNEQFF,TGTGCCACCTATAGCGGGGGCTACAATGAGCAGTTCTTC
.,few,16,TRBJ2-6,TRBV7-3,CASSPPSGPGANVLTF,TGTGCCAGCAGCCCACCTTCAGGGCCTGGGGCCAACGTCCTGACTTTC
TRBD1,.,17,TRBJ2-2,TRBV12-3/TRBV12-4,CASSKRQGRELAGELFF,TGTGCCAGCAGCAAACGACAGGGGCGAGAATTGGCCGGGGAGCTGTTTTTT
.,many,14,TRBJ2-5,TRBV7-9,CASSLGFSQETQYF,TGTGCCAGCAGCTTAGGTTTCTCCCAAGAGACCCAGTACTTC
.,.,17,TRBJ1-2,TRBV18,CASSPPLPSVANYGYTF,TGTGCCAGCTCACCACCCCTTCCTTCGGTAGCTAACTATGGCTACACCTTC
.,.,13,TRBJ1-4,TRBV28,CASSLGRGGKLFF,TGTGCCAGCAGTTTGGGGCGGGGCGGAAAACTGTTTTTT
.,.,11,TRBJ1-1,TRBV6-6,CASSYSVDPYF,TGTGCCAGCAGTTACTCGGTGGACCCCTACTTT
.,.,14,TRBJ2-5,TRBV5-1,CASSTGGQDETQYF,TGCGCCAGCAGCACGGGGGGACAGGACGAGACCCAGTACTTC
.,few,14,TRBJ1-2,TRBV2,CASSEVGRERGYTF,TGTGCCAGCAGTGAAGTTGGCAGGGAGCGCGGCTACACCTTC
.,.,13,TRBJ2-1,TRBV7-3,CASSLRAESEQFF,TGTGCCAGCAGCCTGAGAGCAGAAAGTGAGCAGTTCTTC
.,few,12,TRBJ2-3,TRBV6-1,CASSILADTQYF,TGTGCCAGCAGTATCCTAGCAGATACGCAGTATTTT
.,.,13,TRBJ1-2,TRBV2,CASSVKLNYGYTF,TGTGCCAGCAGTGTCAAGTTAAACTATGGCTACACCTTC